This T cell receptor (beta chain) appears in the sequencing data of a study of Ad26.COV2.S vaccination and SARS-CoV-2 variants (dated by TCRdb to about 2021). Study-level background: TCRbeta repertoire sequencing was used to assess the specificity and breadth of SARS-CoV-2-reactive T cell receptors after Ad26.COV2.S vaccination. The TCR-sequenced set comprised approximately 32 samples: some 19 Ad26.COV2.S vaccine recipients, 5 placebo recipients and 8 SARS-CoV-2 convalescent individuals.

The time point label here, explained by the study, means: individuals recovered from natural SARS-CoV-2 infection. V has 2 bases trimmed and J has 6 bases trimmed; junction bases matching no gene number 0. CDR1 MRHNA and CDR2 SNTAGT are derived from the germline V gene. From its cysteine to its phenylalanine, the CDR3 spans 14 amino acids. Of all the DNA, just the CDR3 is kept, 42 bases in frame from base 1. The investigation overall reported the following: After vaccination, substantial breadth of spike-specific CD8+ and CD4+ T cell responses was reported. The authors noted that the TCR breadth and depth analyses may have underestimated total T cell responses. Compared with placebo recipients, Ad26.COV2.S recipients showed higher spike-specific TCR breadth (P = 0.0014). Comparable non-spike TCR breadth was observed between vaccine and placebo recipients, consistent with only spike being contained in the vaccine.

Turning to this clone: Its antigen is unknown. Within one base of it there is no much larger clone, and no base qualities were kept.

The immunoSEQ Assay was used to sequence TCRbeta CDR3 regions. After extraction, genomic DNA underwent amplification by bias-controlled multiplex PCR, followed by high-throughput sequencing. The published analysis was carried out like this. To quantify the absolute abundance of each unique TCRbeta CDR3 region, sequences were collapsed and filtered. T cell fraction was estimated by normalization of TCRbeta template counts to usable DNA, with usable DNA being measured through amplification of reference genes present in all nucleated cells. Repertoire TCRs were annotated as SARS-CoV-2-specific by exact matching of V gene, CDR3 amino acid sequence and J gene to a known reactive TCR set. The reference SARS-CoV-2 TCR set came from MIRA and was filtered for enrichment in COVID-19-positive ImmuneCODE repertoires, removing public or cross-reactive TCRs. Drawing on the MIRA antigens, annotated TCRs were analysed further at the level of specific ORF or position within ORF. Breadth was defined as the number of annotated unique rearrangements divided by the total number of unique productive rearrangements, and depth was defined as the summed frequency of the annotated unique rearrangements. Two-sided Wilcoxon rank-sum tests were used to compare TCR breadth between groups. Imported from immuneACCESS, the table was reduced by TCRdb to in-frame sequences with V and J called. These copies leave out some clones; in studies compared against another copy, an unresolved V gene accounts for under half, and the cause of the remainder is not known. V, J and clone size were drawn from that table, and D and trimming were deduced from the DNA. This sample holds about 350,000 clones; roughly 94% were observed only once. The ten largest clonotypes hold roughly 3.9% of the sample.

The sequence is built from TRBV6-4 and TRBJ2-1; the central 11 bases match TRBD1. Material: peripheral blood, obtained after recovery from COVID-19. This TCR came from a human donor who had recovered from COVID-19. The CDR3 is CASSDGTGGNEQFF. In nucleotide form, the sequence is TGTGCCAGCAGTGACGGGACAGGGGGCAATGAGCAGTTCTTC.